This T cell receptor beta chain is from a study of cytomegalovirus exposure and HLA in healthy donors. Study-wide context: Sequencing of 150 million to 200 million T cells in an earlier analysis found 90 million to 120 million unique TCR beta sequences. Findings and limits, study-wide: One later analysis reportedly identified an Asian-associated ancestry cluster that showed fewer N-insertions than the approximately 600-donor mean. Most TCR sequences showed up rarely, but some public TCRs showed up in many donors.

Note on this clone: Its specificity is not known.

PCR was performed using 60 Vbeta and 13 Jbeta primers. Sequencing used immunoSEQ multiplex PCR; TCRdb keeps in-frame clones, though not all of them. The sample consists of roughly 180,000 clones, 70% to 80% of them appearing once. The CDR3 runs 17 residues. Between the trimmed V and J ends, which lost 2 bases and 0 bases, there was a span of 16 bases. Germline CDR1 and CDR2: SGHVS and FQNEAQ. This clonotype originated in a man between 18 and 35 years old in good health and CMV-seronegative. Sequencing used PBMCs. V and J are TRBV7-8 and TRBJ1-2, with D maybe TRBD1 (5 bases). The DNA for the CDR3 is TGTGCCAGCAGCTTATGGAGGGGATACTGGACTAACTATGGCTACACCTTC. This codes for CASSLWRGYWTNYGYTF.